This T cell receptor (beta chain) was observed in a study of control samples from healthy donors and cancer patients. Some clones are missing from TCRdb's copy, which holds only in-frame ones; the method was immunoSEQ multiplex PCR. The sample lists about 130,000 clones; 85% to 95% were seen once. CDR3 length equals 14 residues. V was shortened by 5 bases and J by 1 base, with 10 bases between the two germline ends. Germline loops: CDR1 LNHDA, CDR2 SQIVND (reference sequence). Sequencing was carried out using PBMCs. This clonotype was obtained from a man aged 55 to 70 with colorectal cancer. V is TRBV19 and J is TRBJ2-3; D unclear. CDR3 DNA sequence: TGTGCCAGTAGTCCTCAAGCCGGCACAGATACGCAGTATTTT. It specifies CASSPQAGTDTQYF.